This T cell receptor (beta chain) stems from a study of control samples from healthy donors and cancer patients. Germline V CDR1 and CDR2: KGHSH, LQKENI. The CDR3 extends over 13 amino acids. V trimming: 3 bases; J trimming: 6 bases; junction bases outside the gene matches: 4. Produced via immunoSEQ multiplex PCR; TCRdb's table is partial and in-frame only. The sample includes about 75,000 clones, roughly 94% of them seen just once. The chain has TRBV18 and TRBJ2-7; 8 positions agree with TRBD1. The TCR sequence derives from a woman in her 40s in good health. Sequencing used blood. CDR3 loop: CASSPDRASEQYF. In nucleotides, the CDR3 is TGTGCCAGCTCACCGGACAGGGCAAGCGAGCAGTACTTC.